This passage covers 13 T cell receptor beta chains from one sample sequenced in a study of spatial heterogeneity in lung cancer (dated by TCRdb to 2018 to 2020). The meaning of the sample's time point label: sample taken at primary tumor resection. Whole RNA extracted from tumor and nontumor lung tissue, or from cryopreserved PBMC samples, was used for TCR sequencing without cell sorting. Library creation used 5' RACE. The sequencing machine was a NextSeq 500. TCRdb reprocessed the public reads (quality trimming at Q25 with fastp, clone calling with MiXCR) and kept in-frame beta chains. When rows share a CDR3 protein, they turn into one entry using the most common DNA and genes. The sample table holds roughly 4,500 distinct CDR3 sequences, of which about 21% were seen once. Roughly 24% of the sample is taken by the ten largest. The specimen was normal lung tissue next to the tumor, collected at surgery. The receptors originated from a female donor with early-stage non-small cell lung cancer.

By share of the sample, this clonotype is medium-sized. A junction end diverges from the germline sequence, so it may reflect a read error. With the library built for alpha chains, this beta chain is off target and its frequency is not meaningful. CDR3 coding DNA: TGTGCCAGCTCGGCGGGACCCCACAATGAGCGGTTCTTC. This codes for CASSAGPHNERFF. This chain joins TRBV5-4 and TRBJ2-1, with D possibly matching TRBD2 (6 bases). The CDR3 consists of 13 residues. CDR1 is SGHNT and CDR2 is YYREEE in the germline V gene (reference sequence). Using reference TRBV5-4 and TRBJ2-1 for the parts outside the CDR3, the full variable domain is ETGVTQSPTHLIKTRGQQVTLRCSSQSGHNTVSWYQQALGQGPQFIFQYYREEENGRGNFPPRFSGLQFPNYSSELNVNALELDDSALYLCASSAGPHNERFFGPGTRLTVL.

Only a few counts were recorded for this clonotype. Because this beta chain is a stray read in a library intended to capture alpha chains, its abundance should not be given much weight. The chain combines TRBV20-1 with TRBJ2-1; D call uncertain. The germline V and J ends were trimmed by 3 bases and 2 bases, with 14 bases remaining between them. CDR1 DFQATT and CDR2 SNEGSKA come from the germline V gene (reference sequence). This CDR3 comprises 15 residues. The CDR3 bases are TGCAGTGCTAGCCCTACCAGGTCCACCTACAATGAGCAGTTCTTC. It specifies CSASPTRSTYNEQFF.

In its sample, this clonotype is medium-sized. This beta chain appears as a stray read in a library generated for alpha chains; its size is not informative. The V call is TRBV4-3, the J call TRBJ2-1; 9 positions agree with TRBD2. CDR1 and CDR2 from the germline V gene are LGHNA and YSLEER. The CDR3 loop spans 16 amino acids. V trimming: 1 base; J trimming: 7 bases; junction bases outside the gene matches: 8. CDR3 protein: CASSQGGGGAGNEQFF. The CDR3 bases are TGCGCCAGCAGCCAAGGCGGCGGGGGGGCTGGTAATGAGCAGTTCTTC.

This clonotype was observed a few times. This beta chain is a stray sequence in a library constructed for alpha chains; its clone size is not meaningful. The chain combines TRBV4-1 with TRBJ2-4; TRBD1 aligns across 7 bases. V gave up 2 bases and J gave up 0 bases; unmatched junction bases: 7. The CDR3 sequence is 17 residues long. CDR1 is MGHRA, CDR2 YSYEKL, per germline. CDR3 sequence reads: CASSQIRTGLAKNIQYF. DNA for the CDR3: TGCGCCAGCAGCCAAATTCGGACAGGACTAGCCAAAAACATTCAGTACTTC.

Points on this clonotype: Being off target in a library aimed at alpha chains, this beta chain has a size of little meaning. The CDR3 region has the DNA TGCAGTGCTAGAGATGGAAAGACTCAAGAGACCCAGTACTTC. Translating gives CSARDGKTQETQYF. J is TRBJ2-5 and V is TRBV20-1; D is uncertain. The CDR3 consists of 14 residues. The V end was cut by 0 bases, the J end by 2 bases, with 10 bases between. The germline gives CDR1 DFQATT, CDR2 SNEGSKA (reference sequence).

This clonotype is categorized as medium-sized. A library made for alpha chains picked up this beta chain off target, so its size means little. V is TRBV29-1 and J is TRBJ2-7; D gene unclear. V lost 3 bases and J lost 4, with 13 bases in between. The CDR3 has 13 amino acids. From germline, CDR1 is SQVTM and CDR2 ANQGSEA. Here the CDR3 reads CSVEGVNPYEQYF. The CDR3 DNA reads as TGCAGCGTTGAGGGTGTCAACCCTTACGAGCAGTACTTC.

By frequency in the sample, this clonotype is medium-sized. This beta chain represents an off-target read in a library built for alpha chains; its size is of limited meaning. This chain links TRBV5-1 with TRBJ2-3; 9 bases are a match to TRBD2. The J segment lost 5 bases and the V segment lost 5 bases, leaving 9 bases of the junction unmatched. The germline CDR1 and CDR2 sequences are SGHRS and YFSETQ. This CDR3 is 15 amino acids long. CDR3 residues: CASRKGGRAEDTQYF. The CDR3 bases are TGCGCCAGCAGGAAAGGCGGGAGGGCCGAAGATACGCAGTATTTT.

This clonotype was counted ten times or more. Found in a library prepared for alpha chains, this beta chain is an off-target read, and its abundance has little meaning. The chain carries TRBV6-1 and TRBJ1-1; D is unresolved. This CDR3 spans 11 amino acids. V shed 3 bases and J shed 11 bases, with 10 bases lying between them. Germline CDR1 MNHNS, CDR2 SASEGT. The chain's CDR3 is CASSERRVAFF. CDR3 sequence (DNA): TGTGCCAGCAGTGAGAGGAGGGTGGCTTTCTTT.

This clonotype is deemed medium-sized. Since it is a stray read in a library aimed at alpha chains, this beta chain has a size that is not meaningful. This chain connects TRBV6-1 to TRBJ2-5, with D perhaps TRBD2 (5 bases). Per germline, CDR1 MNHNS and CDR2 SASEGT. V lost 8 bases to trimming and J lost 4 bases, with 17 bases between them. The CDR3 is made up of 14 amino acids. The CDR3 region is CASSSWAEGETQYF. The CDR3 DNA follows: TGTGCCAGCTCCTCTTGGGCCGAGGGAGAGACCCAGTACTTC.

By sample share, this clonotype is medium-sized. This beta chain was picked up by a library intended for alpha chains and is off target, so its count carries little meaning. The rearrangement joins TRBV12-3 or TRBV12-4 to TRBJ1-1, with D possibly being TRBD1 (5 bases). V was trimmed by 3 bases and J by 6 bases, leaving 5 bases between them. The CDR3 loop spans 11 amino acids. The CDR3 nucleotides are TGTGCCAGCAGTTTGGGGGCTGAAGCTTTCTTT. Translation: CASSLGAEAFF.

By share, this clonotype ranks as medium-sized (0.01 to 0.1%). This beta chain was picked up by a library intended for alpha chains and is off target, so its count carries little meaning. The J gene is TRBJ1-5, the V gene TRBV29-1, with a weak D call TRBD1 (5 bases). With 5 bases removed from V and 3 bases from J, the gap between germline ends came to 14 bases. There are 14 residues in the CDR3. Germline assignment: CDR1 SQVTM and CDR2 ANQGSEA. In nucleotides, the CDR3 is TGCAGCGTTTCCGGGACCGACCCCAATCAGCCCCAGCATTTT. Its protein is CSVSGTDPNQPQHF.

Judged by abundance, this clonotype is medium-sized. With the library built for alpha chains, this beta chain is off target and its frequency is not meaningful. The chain has TRBV5-1 and TRBJ2-1; tentatively, D is TRBD2 (7 bases). Germline lookup yields CDR1 SGHRS and CDR2 YFSETQ. V dropped 4 bases and J dropped 0 bases, with 23 bases sitting between them. CDR3 length: 19 amino acids. The CDR3 sequence: CASSPTGGLGAGSYNEQFF. Written as DNA, the CDR3 is TGCGCCAGCAGCCCCACCGGGGGGTTGGGGGCCGGCTCCTACAATGAGCAGTTCTTC.

By sample share, this clonotype is medium-sized. For a library built for alpha chains, this beta chain is a stray read; little rests on its size. The chain uses TRBV28 and TRBJ2-3; 12 bases match TRBD2. V trimming: 5 bases; J trimming: 2 bases; junction bases outside the gene matches: 2. Germline V CDR1 and CDR2: MDHEN, SYDVKM. The CDR3 loop spans 15 amino acids. The CDR3 sequence is CASSRTSGATDTQYF. Here the CDR3 DNA reads TGTGCCAGCAGTCGGACTAGCGGGGCCACAGATACGCAGTATTTT. The full variable domain, with the rest looked up from reference TRBV28 and TRBJ2-3, is DVKVTQSSRYLVKRTGEKVFLECVQDMDHENMFWYRQDPGLGLRLIYFSYDVKMKEKGDIPEGYSVSREKKERFSLILESASTNQTSMYLCASSRTSGATDTQYFGPGTRLTVL.